This passage covers 8 T cell receptor beta chains from one sample sequenced in a study of T cells in Graves' hyperthyroidism and ophthalmopathy. The source material, RNA transcripts, was used to amplify TCR beta CDR3 regions. HTBI primers were employed in a first-round RT-PCR of the TCR CDR3. TCRdb independently ran MiXCR on the multiplex PCR reads; one entry per CDR3 protein. The profile shows 550,000 to 700,000 distinct CDR3 sequences, 46% of them singletons. Sequencing was carried out using peripheral blood or thyroid tissue (not recorded which). Receptors originate from an adult woman with Graves' disease, either hyperthyroidism or ophthalmopathy (not recorded which).

The CDR3 DNA reads as TGTGCCAGCACCACAACGGGGACTACCACTGAAGCTTTCTTT. This gives the protein CASTTTGTTTEAFF. The V and J genes are TRBV2 and TRBJ1-1, with D maybe TRBD1 (5 bases). V was trimmed by 7 bases and J by 4 bases, leaving 16 bases between them. The CDR3 spans 14 residues. Germline CDR1 SNHLY, CDR2 FYNNEI.

This clonotype occurred many times. The chain employs TRBV10-3 and TRBJ2-7; D is undetermined. V lost 11 bases and J 3 bases, leaving 11 bases between the germline ends. Germline V gene data show CDR1 as ENHRY and CDR2 as SYGVKD. The CDR3 has 11 amino acids. For the CDR3, the DNA is TGTGCCGCCAGGAGCGACTACGAGCAGTACTTC. This sequence encodes CAARSDYEQYF.

This clonotype was picked up a small number of times. The chain employs TRBV7-9 and TRBJ2-3, with 10 positions matching TRBD1. CDR3 length: 12 amino acids. The trim removed 4 bases at V and 12 bases at J, leaving 4 bases unmatched. CDR1 is SEHNR, CDR2 FQNEAQ, per germline (reference sequence). The CDR3 DNA reads as TGTGCCAGCAGCTGGACAGGGGGGATTCAGTATTTT. Amino acids: CASSWTGGIQYF.

At least ten counts were recorded for this clonotype. The chain recombines TRBV12-3 or TRBV12-4 with TRBJ2-2; D gene ambiguous. The CDR3 is 12 amino acids. Deletions cut 10 bases from V and 7 bases from J, with 13 bases between. This CDR3 is CATLYWGGELFF. The CDR3 coding sequence is TGTGCCACCCTATACTGGGGCGGGGAGCTGTTTTTT.

The chain combines TRBV10-3 with TRBJ1-1, with D perhaps matching TRBD1 (6 bases). This CDR3 is built from 16 residues. Trimming took 11 bases from V and 5 from J, leaving 27 bases between them. Germline V gene sequence: CDR1 ENHRY, CDR2 SYGVKD. CDR3 amino acids: CAVPNVQGVLGTEAFF. The CDR3 bases are TGTGCCGTCCCCAACGTACAGGGAGTGTTGGGAACTGAAGCTTTCTTT.

The V and J genes are TRBV5-1 and TRBJ1-6; D ambiguous. V shed 7 bases and J shed 5 bases, with 22 bases lying between them. Germline values: CDR1 SGHRS, CDR2 YFSETQ. This CDR3 has 17 residues. CDR3 DNA: TGCGCCAGCGGTGAAGGAGGGTTTGACCGGGATAATTCACCCCTCCACTTT. The encoded protein is CASGEGGFDRDNSPLHF.

This clonotype was seen at least ten times. The rearrangement uses TRBV11-2 and TRBJ2-7; D is possibly TRBD2 (5 bases). The CDR3 is 15 amino acids. The ends were cut back, 2 bases at V and 0 bases at J, with 11 bases in the middle. Per the germline V gene, CDR1 is SGHAT and CDR2 is FQNNGV. CDR3 sequence: CASSLSASGSYEQYF. CDR3 in DNA: TGTGCCAGCAGCTTATCGGCGAGCGGCTCCTACGAGCAGTACTTC.

This clonotype was seen once. The CDR3 loop reads CATANRDRGETQYF. Written as DNA, the CDR3 is TGTGCCACCGCAAACCGGGACAGGGGAGAGACCCAGTACTTC. The chain is built from TRBV10-3 and TRBJ2-5; 10 bases agree with TRBD1. Germline CDR1 is ENHRY and CDR2 is SYGVKD. The junction had 9 bases not matched to a gene; V was cut back by 10 bases and J by 4 bases. This CDR3 comprises 14 residues.